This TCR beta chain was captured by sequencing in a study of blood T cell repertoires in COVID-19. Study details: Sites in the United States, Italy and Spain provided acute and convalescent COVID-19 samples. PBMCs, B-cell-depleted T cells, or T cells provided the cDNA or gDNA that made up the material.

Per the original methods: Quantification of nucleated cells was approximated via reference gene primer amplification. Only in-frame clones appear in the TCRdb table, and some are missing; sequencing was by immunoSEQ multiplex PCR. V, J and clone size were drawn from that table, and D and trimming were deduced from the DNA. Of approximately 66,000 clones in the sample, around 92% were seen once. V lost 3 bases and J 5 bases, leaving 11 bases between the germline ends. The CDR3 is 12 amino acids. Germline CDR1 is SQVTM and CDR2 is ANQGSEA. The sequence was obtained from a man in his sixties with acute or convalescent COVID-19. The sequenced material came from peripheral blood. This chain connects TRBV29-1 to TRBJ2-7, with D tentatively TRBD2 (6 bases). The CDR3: CSVDRAGNEQYF. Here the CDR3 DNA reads TGCAGCGTTGATCGGGCGGGGAACGAGCAGTACTTC.